A single sample is the source of the 5 T cell receptor beta chains below, sequenced in a study of a mutant IDH1 vaccine in newly diagnosed glioma. The time point here: week 5, during vaccination. Doses comprised 300 ug of mutant IDH1 20-mer peptide each, plus topical imiquimod. Their antigen targets remain unknown. TCRdb's copy holds only in-frame clones and misses some; the assay was immunoSEQ multiplex PCR. The data hold 25,000 to 35,000 clones, with more than 80% observed a single time. The sequencing here drew on PBMCs, taken from a glioma patient whose treatment included an IDH1 peptide vaccine. These receptors came from a young man with glioma.

V and J are TRBV30 and TRBJ2-2, with 8 bases aligning to TRBD2. CDR1 GTSNPN and CDR2 SVGIG come from the germline V gene (reference sequence). The ends lost 4 bases at V and 6 bases at J; junction bases unmatched: 7. This CDR3 region has 14 residues. The CDR3 nucleotides are TGTGCCTGGACGGGCGGGAGGTCGGCCGGGGAGCTGTTTTTT. It translates to CAWTGGRSAGELFF.

The V and J genes are TRBV7-2 and TRBJ1-1; D uncertain. Per the germline V gene, CDR1 is SGHTA and CDR2 is FQGNSA. Between the trimmed V and J ends, which lost 6 bases and 1 base, there was a span of 18 bases. CDR3 length: 16 amino acids. CDR3 sequence reads: CASSPWVSTSNTEAFF. For the CDR3, the DNA is TGTGCCAGCAGTCCTTGGGTTTCCACTTCGAACACTGAAGCTTTCTTT.

The V and J genes are TRBV4-1 and TRBJ1-2, with unresolved D. The germline V and J ends were trimmed by 1 base and 6 bases, with 9 bases remaining between them. Germline loops: CDR1 MGHRA, CDR2 YSYEKL. The CDR3 spans 13 residues. CDR3 in amino acids: CASSQVGMDGYTF. The CDR3, as DNA: TGCGCCAGCAGCCAAGTAGGGATGGATGGCTACACCTTC.

The J gene is TRBJ2-4, the V gene TRBV5-4; a weak D match, TRBD2 (7 bases). V lost 6 bases, J lost 6 bases, and 19 bases lay in between. The CDR3 contains 15 residues. Germline CDR1 is SGHNT and CDR2 is YYREEE (reference sequence). The CDR3 DNA reads as TGTGCCAGCACTTTGGGGGGGGCATCGCCAAACATTCAGTACTTC. It encodes CASTLGGASPNIQYF. Supplemented by reference TRBV5-4 and TRBJ2-4, the full variable domain reads ETGVTQSPTHLIKTRGQQVTLRCSSQSGHNTVSWYQQALGQGPQFIFQYYREEENGRGNFPPRFSGLQFPNYSSELNVNALELDDSALYLCASTLGGASPNIQYFGAGTRLSVL.

This clone appeared once. This chain links TRBV15 with TRBJ1-1; the D is unclear. The CDR3 runs to 12 residues. Germline V gives CDR1 LNHNV, CDR2 YYDKDF (reference sequence). V dropped 8 bases and J dropped 9 bases, with 16 bases sitting between them. The CDR3 reads CATGPLGLQAFF. In DNA, the CDR3 is TGTGCCACCGGTCCCTTAGGACTCCAAGCTTTCTTT.